The clone carrying this T cell receptor beta chain was seen repeatedly, ten times or more. Its target is not known. This sample was included in a study of early T cells in non-severe SARS-CoV-2 infection. Notes on the study in general: There was a bias toward anti-spike CD8 responses in VDJdb matching, which missed private and CD4 specificities.

Trimming removed 4 bases from V and 2 bases from J, with 12 bases in between. This CDR3 contains 14 residues. Per the germline V gene, CDR1 is LGHDT and CDR2 is YNNKEL (reference sequence). Each CDR3 protein is one row after TCRdb ran MiXCR on the 5' RACE reads. The sample records roughly 66,000 distinct CDR3 sequences, roughly 9.1% being singletons. The source is an adult who was a healthcare worker with PCR-confirmed SARS-CoV-2 infection or an uninfected control (not recorded which). Sequences were obtained from whole blood. This chain connects TRBV3-1 to TRBJ2-7; D is unresolved. CDR3 sequence (DNA): TGTGCCAGCAGCCTTCTTGTAGCTGCCTACGAGCAGTACTTC. Amino acid sequence: CASSLLVAAYEQYF.